This T cell receptor beta chain was captured by sequencing in a study of cytomegalovirus exposure and HLA in healthy donors. Study-wide results and caveats: In an earlier analysis, in fewer than 700 donors, most V segments appeared productive either ~90% or ~30% of the time. V- and J-gene trimming in TCR beta was tied to a missense DCLRE1C variant by an analysis performed later.

The CDR3 is 14 amino acids. V was trimmed by 3 bases and J by 7 bases, leaving 10 bases between them. Germline loops: CDR1 LNHDA, CDR2 SQIVND (reference sequence). Of note for this clone: As yet, its antigen is unknown.

PCR primers comprised 60 Vbeta and 13 Jbeta primers. Clones were read by immunoSEQ multiplex PCR, and TCRdb kept only the in-frame ones, dropping some. The repertoire includes about 120,000 clones, about two thirds of them detected once, and 8.2% sits in the top ten. The source of this sequence is a middle-aged woman in good health and CMV-seropositive. The chain has TRBV19 and TRBJ2-6; weak D call: TRBD2 (5 bases). The material sequenced was PBMCs. The CDR3 bases are TGTGCCAGTAGTATTGGAGCGGTTGCCAACGTCCTGACTTTC. Protein: CASSIGAVANVLTF.